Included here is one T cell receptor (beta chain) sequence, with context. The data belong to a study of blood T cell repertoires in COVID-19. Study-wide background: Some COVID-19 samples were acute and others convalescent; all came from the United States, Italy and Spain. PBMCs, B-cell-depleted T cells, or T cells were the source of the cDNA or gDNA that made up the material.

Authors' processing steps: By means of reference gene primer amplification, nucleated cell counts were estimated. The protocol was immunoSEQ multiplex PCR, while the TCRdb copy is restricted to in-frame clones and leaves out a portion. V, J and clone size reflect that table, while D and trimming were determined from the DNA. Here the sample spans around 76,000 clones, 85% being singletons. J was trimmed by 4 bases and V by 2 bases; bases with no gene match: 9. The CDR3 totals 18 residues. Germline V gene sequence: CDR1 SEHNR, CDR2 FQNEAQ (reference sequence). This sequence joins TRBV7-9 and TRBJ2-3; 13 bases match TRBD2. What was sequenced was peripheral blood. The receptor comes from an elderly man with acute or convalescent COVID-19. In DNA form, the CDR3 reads TGTGCCAGCAGCTTATTCGGGACCGGGACTAGCGGGGCAGATACGCAGTATTTT. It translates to CASSLFGTGTSGADTQYF.